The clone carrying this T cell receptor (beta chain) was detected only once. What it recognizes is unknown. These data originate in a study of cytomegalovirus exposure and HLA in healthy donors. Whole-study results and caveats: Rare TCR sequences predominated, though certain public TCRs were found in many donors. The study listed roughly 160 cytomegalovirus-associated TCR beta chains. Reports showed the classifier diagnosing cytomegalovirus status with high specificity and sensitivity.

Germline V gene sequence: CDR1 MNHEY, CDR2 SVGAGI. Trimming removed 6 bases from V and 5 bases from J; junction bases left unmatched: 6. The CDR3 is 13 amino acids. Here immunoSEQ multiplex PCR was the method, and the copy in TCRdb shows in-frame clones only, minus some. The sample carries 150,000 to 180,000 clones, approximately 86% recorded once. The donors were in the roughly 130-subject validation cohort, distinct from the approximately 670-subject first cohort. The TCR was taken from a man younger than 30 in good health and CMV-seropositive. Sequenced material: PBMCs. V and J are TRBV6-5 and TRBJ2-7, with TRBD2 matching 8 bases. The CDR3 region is CASSGRARNEQYF. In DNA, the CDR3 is TGTGCCAGCAGCGGGAGGGCTCGGAACGAGCAGTACTTC.